This passage covers 14 T cell receptor beta chains from one sample sequenced in a study of blood T cells in healthy people across ages. A second PCR of 7 to 11 cycles used a sample-barcoded 5' primer and a J-beta primer mix. TCRdb reanalysed the 5' RACE reads using MiXCR and keeps one entry per CDR3 protein. The sample records some 710,000 distinct CDR3 sequences, about 47% being singletons. The material sequenced was blood. These receptors were obtained from a man older than 75 in good health.

There are many counts of this clonotype. The chain joins TRBV7-9 to TRBJ2-7; no clear D gene. Trimming took off 3 bases at V and 6 bases at J, with 12 bases between the two ends. CDR1 is SEHNR, CDR2 FQNEAQ, per germline (reference sequence). This CDR3 is 13 amino acids long. The CDR3 sequence: CASSFNAGGEQYF. The CDR3, as DNA: TGTGCCAGCAGCTTCAATGCCGGCGGCGAGCAGTACTTC.

CDR3 DNA sequence: TGCGCCAGCAGATTAGCCGGGGAAAGCTCCTACGAGCAGTACTTC. Amino acids: CASRLAGESSYEQYF. The chain employs TRBV5-1 and TRBJ2-7; D possibly corresponds to TRBD2 (5 bases). This CDR3 has 15 residues. V lost 5 bases and J 0 bases, leaving 15 bases between the germline ends. Per germline, CDR1 SGHRS and CDR2 YFSETQ.

The chain recombines TRBV27 with TRBJ2-1; 8 positions match TRBD1. The CDR3 runs 18 residues. Germline trimming cut 5 bases from V and 4 bases from J; bases unmatched to any gene: 16. Germline V CDR1 and CDR2: MNHEY, SMNVEV (reference sequence). CDR3 residues: CASSLGIFRDRRYNEQFF. The CDR3 coding sequence is TGTGCCAGCAGTCTGGGGATATTTAGGGACAGGAGATACAATGAGCAGTTCTTC.

The chain links TRBV12-3 or TRBV12-4 to TRBJ2-3; 7 nucleotides agree with TRBD1. The CDR3 contains 15 residues. Germline trimming cut 4 bases from V and 2 bases from J; bases unmatched to any gene: 6. CDR3 protein: CASSSSQGVTDTQYF. CDR3 coding DNA: TGTGCCAGCAGTTCTAGTCAGGGGGTCACAGATACGCAGTATTTT.

This chain joins TRBV15 and TRBJ1-5; tentative D call: TRBD1 (5 bases). This CDR3 comprises 15 residues. Between the trimmed V and J ends, which lost 0 bases and 6 bases, there was a span of 12 bases. In germline, CDR1 is LNHNV, CDR2 YYDKDF (reference sequence). CDR3 sequence (DNA): TGTGCCACCAGCAGAGATCGAGGGGACCGTCAGCCCCAGCATTTT. Translated, it gives CATSRDRGDRQPQHF.

V usage is TRBV21-1 and J usage is TRBJ2-2; TRBD1 is the table's D call and was not checked against the DNA. TRBV21-1 is noted as a pseudogene. The CDR3 loop spans 16 amino acids. Here the CDR3 reads CASSSGDPSNTGELFF. CDR3 coding DNA: TGTGCCAGCAGCTCCGGGGACCCATCGAACACCGGGGAGCTGTTTTTT.

The chain combines TRBV6-2 or TRBV6-3 with TRBJ2-3, with D unclear. The CDR3 has 12 residues. Trimming removed 1 base at V and 4 bases at J, with 3 bases between. Germline lookup yields CDR1 MNHEY and CDR2 SVGEGT. The CDR3 DNA is TGTGCCAGCAGTTACTTGGCAGATACGCAGTATTTT. This encodes CASSYLADTQYF.

The rearrangement links TRBV12-3 or TRBV12-4 to TRBJ2-1; 11 nucleotides match TRBD1. This CDR3 comprises 15 residues. V gave up 4 bases and J gave up 4 bases; unmatched junction bases: 3. In DNA form, the CDR3 reads TGTGCCAGCAGTTACGGACAGGGGGCGTACAATGAGCAGTTCTTC. Translation gives CASSYGQGAYNEQFF.

A word on this clonotype: This may be a read error: a much more frequent sequence differs by one nucleotide. This rearrangement joins TRBV27 to TRBJ2-1; 7 bases are shared with TRBD2. Near its end, the DNA agrees better with TRBJ2-7, so the J call may be wrong. This CDR3 spans 15 amino acids. Per germline, CDR1 MNHEY and CDR2 SMNVEV (reference sequence). The chain's CDR3 is CASSLFTSEHNEQYF. In DNA form, the CDR3 reads TGTGCCAGCAGTTTATTCACTAGCGAGCACAATGAGCAGTACTTC.

The chain recombines TRBV18 with TRBJ2-7, with D possibly matching TRBD2 (6 bases). Germline V lookup: CDR1 KGHSH, CDR2 LQKENI. V was clipped by 3 bases and J by 5 bases, with 11 bases between them. CDR3 length: 13 residues. CDR3: CASSPGGGNEQYF. CDR3 DNA sequence: TGTGCCAGCTCACCGGGGGGAGGAAACGAGCAGTACTTC.

The gene calls are TRBV6-5 and TRBJ2-5, with 8 bases lining up with TRBD2. The CDR3 is 15 residues long. Unmatched junction bases numbered 6, after V lost 2 bases and J lost 4 bases. Per germline, CDR1 MNHEY and CDR2 SVGAGI. CDR3 protein: CASSYQIAGTETQYF. For the CDR3, the DNA is TGTGCCAGCAGTTACCAGATAGCGGGGACAGAGACCCAGTACTTC.

This clonotype was observed at least ten times. The chain couples TRBV10-3 to TRBJ2-1; D is tentatively TRBD1 or TRBD2 (5 bases each). The germline V and J ends were trimmed by 2 bases and 8 bases, with 13 bases remaining between them. The CDR3 is 14 residues long. Germline V gene data show CDR1 as ENHRY and CDR2 as SYGVKD. The CDR3 sequence is CAISEGTSTDEQFF. The CDR3 region has the DNA TGTGCCATCAGTGAGGGGACGTCAACAGATGAGCAGTTCTTC.

This chain joins TRBV7-3 and TRBJ2-1; TRBD2 matches 9 bases. With 5 bases clipped from V and 5 bases from J, the junction kept 7 bases outside the gene matches. Germline-derived CDR1 and CDR2 are SGHTA and FQGTGA. The CDR3 totals 15 residues. CDR3 in amino acids: CASSPSSGTNNEQFF. The CDR3 region has the DNA TGTGCCAGCAGCCCCTCTAGCGGGACAAACAATGAGCAGTTCTTC.

J is TRBJ2-3 and V is TRBV29-1; no firm D call. Trimming took 3 bases from V and 3 from J, leaving 10 bases between them. CDR3 length: 13 amino acids. Germline CDR1 is SQVTM and CDR2 is ANQGSEA. Here the CDR3 reads CSVDSQFTDTQYF. The CDR3 DNA reads TGCAGCGTTGACTCGCAGTTTACAGATACGCAGTATTTT.